This T cell receptor (beta chain) was captured by sequencing in a study of cytomegalovirus exposure and HLA in healthy donors (dated by TCRdb to about 2017). For the wider study: According to an earlier analysis of several hundred of the donors, about 179 million T cells yielded over 100 million unique TCR beta sequences and roughly 280 Gb of sequence data. An early release covering 550 to 650 HLA-typed donors comprised about 320 gigabases of sequencing data and about 90 million unique TCR sequences. Of the 300 to 450 genotyped donors, 65% to 90% fell in the genetic ancestry cluster associated with self-reported Caucasian donors. The study aimed to test whether cataloging public T cell receptors could reveal signatures of past pathogen exposure. The T cell repertoires of 666 subjects were profiled by immunosequencing and related to cytomegalovirus serostatus. Along with the roughly 710-subject first cohort, a separate validation cohort of some 130 different subjects was used. To predict cytomegalovirus infection status, the study combined high-throughput TCR immunosequencing, statistical association of individual TCRs with disease status, and machine learning. To study patterns of TCR occurrence, a later analysis re-analyzed previously published TCR beta repertoires from around 660 donors and added high-resolution HLA genotyping. Rather than using new phenotypic data, the later analysis identified candidate immune exposures from TCR beta sequences and from how often those sequences occurred across donors. To decide whether each TCR beta V gene segment behaved as functional or pseudogenic, an earlier analysis of some 580 of the donors relied on high-throughput TCR beta sequencing. Donor age, sex, ethnicity and CMV serostatus were compiled alongside the repertoire data. A later genetic analysis took genome-wide SNP genotypes for about three fifths of the 666 donors and used that subset as a discovery cohort. All discovery cohort repertoires had been generated on a single sequencing platform. Class I and class II HLA loci were covered by the typing at four-digit resolution. Typing coverage varied by locus: roughly 629-640 donors for A, B, C, DRB1 and DQB1; about 520 for DQA1; more than 600 for DPA1; 450 to 480 for DPB1. Because of strong linkage in the cohort, a few DR-DQ haplotypes were treated as single units for association and clustering. Among approximately 370 genotyped donors of the cohort, an average of roughly 230,000 unique TCR beta nucleotide sequences was sequenced per donor, of which 15% to 20% were non-productive.

Beyond this particular receptor, the publication reports: According to the authors, the approach could potentially be generalized to other disease states and immunological phenotypes. A later analysis found that TCR association rates varied across HLA loci, with DRB1 alleles showing the most associated TCRs and HLA-C alleles the fewest. According to a later genetic analysis, donors in an Asian-associated ancestry cluster had fewer N-insertions in productive TCRs than the approximately 670-donor mean. Some IMGT-functional V segments, including TRBV6-2 and TRBV6-3, could not be told apart with the 87-base-pair reads, so those segments were excluded. The earlier analysis of around 600 of the donors excluded approximately 15 rarely observed V segments, including chromosome 9 orphons, because counts were too low. In a later genetic analysis, a missense DCLRE1C variant was associated with V-gene and J-gene trimming of TCR beta chains, and the association was replicated in an independent cohort. Presence/absence analyses assumed roughly uniform sequencing depth across donors, an assumption that may not hold. Because some donors lacked HLA typing at each locus, the association tests relied only on the typed subset. Correlated functional status among segregating V segments might be attributable to linkage disequilibrium, but an unknown experimental factor could not be ruled out. CMV serostatus was the only immune exposure information available for the cohort. The cohort was sequenced for TCR beta chains only, and without alpha or paired-chain data the features that could be detected were limited. While some public TCRs were present in many individuals, most TCR sequences turned up only very rarely across donors. Several of the top co-occurrence clusters appeared to be linked to parvovirus B19, influenza, CMV and Epstein-Barr virus, according to a later analysis. Cytomegalovirus status was reported to be diagnosed by the classifier with high specificity and sensitivity in both the original and validation cohorts. The sequencing pipeline was judged likely to have produced a cluster of highly shared sequence variants as a technical artifact. In vitro tests confirmed that three of the cytomegalovirus-associated TCR beta chains recognize cytomegalovirus antigens. A total of about 180 TCR beta chains were listed by the study as associated with cytomegalovirus. A further reported finding was that TCR beta sequences accurately predicted the HLA-A and HLA-B alleles for most subjects in the first cohort. A later analysis found that HLA-associated TCR beta chains were more clonally expanded and had lower generation probabilities than equally common non-associated chains. In an earlier analysis of fewer than 700 of the donors, most TCR beta V segments appeared in productive rearrangements about 90% or about 30% of the time, broadly matching IMGT annotations. At a false discovery rate of 0.05, a later analysis linked 16,000 or so TCR beta sequences to specific HLA alleles. When HLA alleles, especially DR and DQ, strongly co-occurred, attributing TCR associations to individual alleles was difficult. Most CMV-associated TCR beta chains appeared to be HLA-restricted in a later analysis, and the HLA associations seemed to be driven largely by CMV exposure.

The cohort consisted of more than 650 healthy bone marrow donors. All cohort members were sampled while nominally healthy, although unrecorded immune exposures were likely present. The donor tested CMV seronegative and was one of the 352 seronegative cohort members. Each donor provided a peripheral blood sample, and peripheral blood mononuclear cells were used for TCR beta sequencing. The Qiagen DNeasy Blood Extraction Kit was used to extract genomic DNA from the blood cell samples. In regard to this clone: The target of this receptor is not known. Base qualities are not at hand, and no much larger clone is one base apart.

The method was the immunoSEQ multiplex PCR assay. For the multiplex PCR, a mixture combining 60 forward primers for TCR Vbeta segments and 13 reverse primers for TCR Jbeta segments was used. The CDR3 region of rearranged TCR beta genes was amplified from genomic DNA by a multiplex PCR assay. The amplified TCR beta libraries were sequenced on the Illumina HiSeq System as 87-base-pair reads. In the original analysis: In a later analysis, some 80 million unique TCR beta chains were counted across the roughly 670 repertoires, and roughly 11 million of these chains were shared by at least two donors. A nearest-neighbor algorithm error-corrected the raw reads and collapsed the reads into unique sequences, merging closely related sequences to remove PCR and sequencing errors. V, D and J gene segments were assigned by aligning CDR3 sequences to IMGT reference sequences. For a sequence to be retained, a match of at least six nucleotides to both a V gene segment and a J gene segment was required. Rearrangements were called productive when the CDR3 lacked stop codons and stayed in frame with V and J; all others were non-productive. Following IMGT convention, CDR3 was defined as the stretch from the second conserved V-encoded cysteine to the conserved J-encoded phenylalanine. Sequences without an unambiguous match to a single V gene segment were excluded from the earlier analysis of 450 to 650 of the donors. In an earlier analysis of approximately 590 of the donors, V segments were called functional above 56.7% productive rearrangements and were called segregating when the between-donor standard deviation exceeded 5%. To diagnose cytomegalovirus status from the catalog of TCR beta chain sequences, a statistical classification framework was built. A later analysis assigned V and J genes by comparing TCR nucleotide sequences with IMGT/GENE-DB human TR gene sequences. The TCRdist pipeline was used in a later analysis to assign CDR3 sequences and most-parsimonious VDJ recombination scenarios. A later analysis defined each TCR beta chain by its CDR3 amino acid sequence plus V-gene family, and excluded reads lacking a unique V-gene family. In a later analysis, several hundred highly shared, low-generation-probability nucleotide sequences were removed to address suspected cross-contamination and a sequencing artifact. A later analysis calculated a clonal expansion index for each public chain from normalized within-repertoire ranks of inferred template counts. In a later analysis, generation probabilities were computed using a VDJ recombination model fitted to out-of-frame rearrangements, and the results were checked against IGoR. A later analysis scored TCR-TCR, TCR-HLA and TCR-CMV co-occurrence with hypergeometric tests, applying a repertoire-size bias correction to TCR pairs. False discovery rates were estimated in a later analysis by permuting HLA or CMV assignments 20 times. In a later analysis, co-occurring TCRs were grouped using DBSCAN, and TCRdist sequence similarity was added for clustering within HLA-allele-positive subsets. Repertoires with fewer than 30,000 or more than 120,000 public chains were left out of co-occurrence clustering, as were several repertoires with anomalous nucleotide sharing. TCRdb retrieved this table from immuneACCESS and kept in-frame rearrangements only. Not all clones are present; in checked studies, unresolved V genes account for under half, and no reason is known for the remainder. The DNA gave D and trimming, while V, J and clone size come from that table. The sample table contains 100,000 to 150,000 clones; only one count was recorded for 75% to 85% of them. Clones ranked in the top ten supply about 3.5% of the sample.

Trimming accounts for 6 bases at V and 4 bases at J, while the number of junction bases matched to no gene is 7. Taken from the germline V gene (reference sequence), the CDR1 and CDR2 loops are MNHEY and SMNVEV. The CDR3 has 15 amino acids, counting the end cysteine and phenylalanine. Of the read, only the CDR3 DNA is kept; its 45 bases are in frame from base 1. The rearrangement combines TRBV27 with TRBJ2-2; 8 of the junction bases match TRBD2. This TCR was sampled from a man aged 40-55 years in good health and CMV-seronegative. The material sequenced was PBMCs. The nucleotide sequence is TGTGCCAGCAGGCCCGGGACTAGGGGCACCGGGGAGCTGTTTTTT. Translated, this gives CASRPGTRGTGELFF.